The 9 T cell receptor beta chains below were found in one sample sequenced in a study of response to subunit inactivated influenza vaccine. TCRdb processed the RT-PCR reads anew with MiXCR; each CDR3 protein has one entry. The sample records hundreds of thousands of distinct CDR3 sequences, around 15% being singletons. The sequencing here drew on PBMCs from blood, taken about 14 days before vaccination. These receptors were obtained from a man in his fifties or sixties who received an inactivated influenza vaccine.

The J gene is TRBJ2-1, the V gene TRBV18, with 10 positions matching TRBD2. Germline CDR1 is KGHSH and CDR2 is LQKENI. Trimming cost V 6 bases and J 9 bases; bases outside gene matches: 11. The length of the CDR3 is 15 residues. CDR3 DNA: TGTGCCAGCTCCCCCGGGACTAGCGTTTCGGTTGAGCAGTTCTTC. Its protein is CASSPGTSVSVEQFF. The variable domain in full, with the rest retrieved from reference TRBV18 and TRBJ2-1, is NAGVMQNPRHLVRRRGQEARLRCSPMKGHSHVYWYRQLPEEGLKFMVYLQKENIIDESGMPKERFSAEFPKEGPSILRIQQVVRGDSAAYFCASSPGTSVSVEQFFGPGTRLTVL.

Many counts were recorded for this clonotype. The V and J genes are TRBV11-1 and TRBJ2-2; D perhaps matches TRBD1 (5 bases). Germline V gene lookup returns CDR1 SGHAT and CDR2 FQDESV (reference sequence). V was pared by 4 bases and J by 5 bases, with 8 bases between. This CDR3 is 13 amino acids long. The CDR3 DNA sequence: TGTGCCAGCAGCTGGCAGGGAACCGGGGAGCTGTTTTTT. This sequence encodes CASSWQGTGELFF.

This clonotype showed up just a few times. The CDR3 protein is CASSHGIQETQYF. CDR3 nucleotides: TGCGCCAGCAGCCACGGAATTCAGGAGACCCAGTACTTC. The chain recombines TRBV4-1 with TRBJ2-5; the D is unclear. Germline assignment: CDR1 MGHRA and CDR2 YSYEKL. Trimming pared 3 bases from V and 5 bases from J, leaving 10 bases between. The CDR3 has 13 residues.

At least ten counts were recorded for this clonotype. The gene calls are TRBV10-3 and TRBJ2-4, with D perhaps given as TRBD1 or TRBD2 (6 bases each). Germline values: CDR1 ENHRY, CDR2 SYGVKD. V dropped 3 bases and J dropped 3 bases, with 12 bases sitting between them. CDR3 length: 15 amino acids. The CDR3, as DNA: TGTGCCATCAGTGAAGGGGGGCAAGTCAAAAACATTCAGTACTTC. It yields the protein CAISEGGQVKNIQYF.

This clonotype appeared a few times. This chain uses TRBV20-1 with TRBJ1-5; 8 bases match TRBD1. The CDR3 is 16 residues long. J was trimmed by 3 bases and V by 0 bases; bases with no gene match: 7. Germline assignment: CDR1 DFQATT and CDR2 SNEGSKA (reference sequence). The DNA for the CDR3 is TGCAGTGCTAGAGATCTTTACAGGGGGACCAATCAGCCCCAGCATTTT. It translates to CSARDLYRGTNQPQHF.

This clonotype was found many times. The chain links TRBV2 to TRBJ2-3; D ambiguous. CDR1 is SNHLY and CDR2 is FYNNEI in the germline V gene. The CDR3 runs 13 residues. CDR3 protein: CAVETYSTDTQYF. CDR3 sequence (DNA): TGTGCAGTAGAGACCTATAGCACAGATACGCAGTATTTT. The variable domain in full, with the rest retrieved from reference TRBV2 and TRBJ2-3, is EPEVTQTPSHQVTQMGQEVILRCVPISNHLYFYWYRQILGQKVEFLVSFYNNEISEKSEIFDDQFSVERPDGSNFTLKIRSTKLEDSAMYFCAVETYSTDTQYFGPGTRLTVL.

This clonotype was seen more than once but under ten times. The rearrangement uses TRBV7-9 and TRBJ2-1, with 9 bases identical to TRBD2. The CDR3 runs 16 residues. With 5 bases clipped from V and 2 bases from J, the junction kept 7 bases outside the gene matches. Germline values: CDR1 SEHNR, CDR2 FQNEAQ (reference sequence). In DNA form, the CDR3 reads TGTGCCAGCAGCCCCCCTAGCGGGATGCCCTACAATGAGCAGTTCTTC. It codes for CASSPPSGMPYNEQFF.

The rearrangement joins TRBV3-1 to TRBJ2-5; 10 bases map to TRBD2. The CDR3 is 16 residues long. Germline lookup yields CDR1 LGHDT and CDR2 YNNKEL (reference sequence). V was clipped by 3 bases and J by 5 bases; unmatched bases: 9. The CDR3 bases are TGTGCCAGCAGCCAGAGGCCTAGCGGGGGCGCGGAGACCCAGTACTTC. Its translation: CASSQRPSGGAETQYF.

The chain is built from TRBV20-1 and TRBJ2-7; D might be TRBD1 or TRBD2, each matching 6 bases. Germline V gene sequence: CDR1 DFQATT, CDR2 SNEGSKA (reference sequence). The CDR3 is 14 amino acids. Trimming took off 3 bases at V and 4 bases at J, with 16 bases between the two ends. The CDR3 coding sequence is TGCAGTGCTAGCGGGGGTGGGGGGCCTTACGAGCAGTACTTC. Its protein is CSASGGGGPYEQYF.